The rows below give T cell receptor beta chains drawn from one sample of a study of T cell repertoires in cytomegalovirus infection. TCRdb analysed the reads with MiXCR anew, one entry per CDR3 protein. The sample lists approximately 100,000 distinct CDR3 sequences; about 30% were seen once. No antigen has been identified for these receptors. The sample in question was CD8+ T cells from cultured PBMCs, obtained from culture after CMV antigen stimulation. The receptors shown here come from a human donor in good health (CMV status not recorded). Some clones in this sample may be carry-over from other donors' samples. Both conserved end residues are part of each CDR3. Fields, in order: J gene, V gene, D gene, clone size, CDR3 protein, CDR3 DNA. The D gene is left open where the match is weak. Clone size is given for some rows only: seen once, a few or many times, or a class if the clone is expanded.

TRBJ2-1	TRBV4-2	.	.	CASSQDRAGPYNEQFF	TGTGCCAGCAGCCAAGATCGGGCGGGGCCATACAATGAGCAGTTCTTC
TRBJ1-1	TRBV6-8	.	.	CASRGKVWAEAFF	TGTGCCAGCAGGGGTAAAGTGTGGGCTGAAGCTTTCTTT
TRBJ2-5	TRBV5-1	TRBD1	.	CASSLAQGTQETQYF	TGCGCCAGCAGCTTGGCACAGGGGACCCAAGAGACCCAGTACTTC
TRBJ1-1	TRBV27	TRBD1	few	CASSDRAVRTEAFF	TGTGCCAGCAGTGACAGGGCCGTTAGGACTGAAGCTTTCTTT
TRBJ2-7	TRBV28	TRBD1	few	CASSRQTGREQYF	TGTGCCAGCAGTCGTCAGACAGGGCGGGAGCAGTACTTC
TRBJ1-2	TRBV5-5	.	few	CASSLAGAANYGYTF	TGTGCCAGCAGCTTGGCCGGAGCAGCAAACTATGGCTACACCTTC
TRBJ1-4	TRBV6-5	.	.	CASSPTGSDYNEKLFF	TGTGCCAGCAGTCCAACAGGTTCCGACTATAATGAAAAACTGTTTTTT
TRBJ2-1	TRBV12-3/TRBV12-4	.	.	CASSLLAFSYNEQFF	TGTGCCAGCAGTTTACTAGCGTTCTCCTACAATGAGCAGTTCTTC
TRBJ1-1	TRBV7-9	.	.	CASSLIQSEAFF	TGTGCCAGCAGCTTAATCCAATCTGAAGCTTTCTTT
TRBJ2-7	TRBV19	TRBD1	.	CAVGLGTGINEQYF	TGTGCCGTAGGTTTGGGGACAGGGATCAACGAGCAGTACTTC
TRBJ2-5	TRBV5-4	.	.	CASSLILADRRRETQYF	TGTGCCAGCAGCTTGATTCTGGCGGACCGGCGGAGAGAGACCCAGTACTTC
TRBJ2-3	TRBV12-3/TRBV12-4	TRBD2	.	CASSRTGTSGAYFSTDTQYF	TGTGCCAGCAGCCGAACAGGGACTAGCGGGGCGTATTTTAGCACAGATACGCAGTATTTT
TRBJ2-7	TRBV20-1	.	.	CSAGGGFEQYF	TGCAGTGCTGGAGGGGGTTTCGAGCAGTACTTC
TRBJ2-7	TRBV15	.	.	CATSRDGASYEQYF	TGTGCCACCAGCAGAGATGGGGCCTCCTACGAGCAGTACTTC
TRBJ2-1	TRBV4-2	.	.	CASSQDDGSGPPSTEQFF	TGTGCCAGCAGCCAAGACGATGGATCAGGTCCTCCTTCAACGGAGCAGTTCTTC
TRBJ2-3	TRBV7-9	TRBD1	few	CATPGQGDFNTQYF	TGTGCCACCCCGGGACAGGGGGACTTTAATACGCAGTATTTT
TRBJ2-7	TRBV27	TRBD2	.	CASSFGRGDEQYF	TGTGCCAGCAGTTTCGGGCGGGGGGACGAGCAGTACTTC
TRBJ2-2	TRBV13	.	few	CASSSFTSETGELFF	TGTGCCAGCAGCTCCTTCACCTCCGAAACCGGGGAGCTGTTTTTT
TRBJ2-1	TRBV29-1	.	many	CSVYRENNEQFF	TGCAGCGTTTACAGGGAGAACAATGAGCAGTTCTTC
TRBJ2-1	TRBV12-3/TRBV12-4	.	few	CASSGPGARSYNEQFF	TGTGCCAGCAGTGGACCAGGGGCCCGCTCCTACAATGAGCAGTTCTTC
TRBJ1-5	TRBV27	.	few	CASSFTSGLNQPQHF	TGTGCCAGCAGTTTTACCTCAGGGTTAAATCAGCCCCAGCATTTT
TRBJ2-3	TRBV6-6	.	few	CASSGVSTDTQYF	TGTGCCAGCAGTGGCGTCAGCACAGATACGCAGTATTTT
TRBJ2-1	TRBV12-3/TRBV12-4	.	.	CASSLGGGPEEQFF	TGTGCCAGCAGTTTGGGGGGGGGGCCAGAAGAGCAGTTCTTC
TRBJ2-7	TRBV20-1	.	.	CSASGQLYEQYF	TGCAGTGCTAGTGGTCAACTATACGAGCAGTACTTC
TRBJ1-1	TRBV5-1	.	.	CASSLGTAGRTEAFF	TGCGCCAGCAGCTTGGGGACAGCGGGGAGGACTGAAGCTTTCTTT
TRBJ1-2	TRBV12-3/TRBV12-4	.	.	CASSLSGLNTF	TGTGCCAGCAGTTTAAGCGGCCTGAACACCTTC
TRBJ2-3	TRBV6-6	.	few	CASSYNTGTDTQYF	TGTGCCAGCAGTTACAATACAGGCACAGATACGCAGTATTTT
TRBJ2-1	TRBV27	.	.	CASSLNNNEQFF	TGTGCCAGCAGTTTAAATAACAATGAGCAGTTCTTC
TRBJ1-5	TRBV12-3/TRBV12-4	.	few	CASRVGGGNQPQHF	TGTGCCAGCAGGGTCGGGGGGGGCAATCAGCCCCAGCATTTT
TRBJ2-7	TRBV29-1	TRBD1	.	CSVGGQGKGYEQYF	TGCAGCGTGGGAGGACAGGGGAAGGGGTACGAGCAGTACTTC
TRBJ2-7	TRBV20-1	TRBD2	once	CSVSRPDGRGGLNEQYF	TGCAGTGTTAGCCGGCCAGACGGGCGGGGGGGCCTGAACGAGCAGTACTTC
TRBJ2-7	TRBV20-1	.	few	CSATGSPPDGGGWYEQYF	TGCAGTGCTACCGGGAGCCCACCGGACGGAGGGGGCTGGTACGAGCAGTACTTC
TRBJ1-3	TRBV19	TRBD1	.	CASSRDRALYTIYF	TGTGCCAGTAGTCGGGACAGGGCTTTATACACCATATATTTT
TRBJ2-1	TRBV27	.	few	CASSLNLGDRDNEQFF	TGTGCCAGCAGCCTGAACCTCGGAGACAGAGACAATGAGCAGTTCTTC
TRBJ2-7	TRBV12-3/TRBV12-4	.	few	CASTHLGEQYF	TGTGCCAGCACCCACTTGGGCGAGCAGTACTTC
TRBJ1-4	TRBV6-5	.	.	CASSYSMLLGTPNEKLFF	TGTGCCAGCAGTTACTCGATGTTACTGGGGACGCCGAATGAAAAACTGTTTTTT
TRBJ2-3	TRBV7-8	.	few	CASSLSEGGSTDTQYF	TGTGCCAGCAGCTTGTCTGAGGGGGGGAGCACAGATACGCAGTATTTT
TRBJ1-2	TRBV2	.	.	CASSGLDNPNYGYTF	TGTGCCAGCAGTGGGTTGGACAACCCCAACTATGGCTACACCTTC
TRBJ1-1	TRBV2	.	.	CASSEMRGTEAFF	TGTGCCAGCAGTGAAATGCGGGGCACTGAAGCTTTCTTT
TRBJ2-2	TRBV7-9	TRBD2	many	CASSPPTSGVPGELFF	TGTGCCAGCAGCCCTCCGACTAGCGGGGTCCCCGGGGAGCTGTTTTTT
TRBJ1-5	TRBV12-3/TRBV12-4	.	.	CASSRGNQPQHF	TGTGCCAGCAGTAGAGGCAATCAGCCCCAGCATTTT
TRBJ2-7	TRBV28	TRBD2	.	CASSRLAGSYEQYF	TGTGCCAGCAGCCGACTAGCGGGTAGCTACGAGCAGTACTTC
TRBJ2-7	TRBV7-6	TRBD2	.	CASSISSGYEQYF	TGTGCCAGCAGCATTTCTAGCGGCTACGAGCAGTACTTC
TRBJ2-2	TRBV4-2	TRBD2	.	CASGSRGNSGGGGELFF	TGTGCCAGCGGCTCCCGGGGCAATAGCGGGGGGGGCGGGGAGCTGTTTTTT
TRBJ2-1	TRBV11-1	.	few	CASSERYNEQFF	TGTGCCAGCAGCGAGAGATACAATGAGCAGTTCTTC
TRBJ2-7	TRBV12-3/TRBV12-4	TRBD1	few	CASSPPDRADEQYF	TGTGCCAGCAGTCCTCCTGACAGGGCTGACGAGCAGTACTTC
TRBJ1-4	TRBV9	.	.	CASSPGVTGHRTNEKLFF	TGTGCCAGCAGCCCAGGGGTGACAGGTCACAGAACTAATGAAAAACTGTTTTTT
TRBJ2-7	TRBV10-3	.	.	CAIGASYGQYF	TGTGCCATTGGAGCGTCCTACGGGCAGTACTTC